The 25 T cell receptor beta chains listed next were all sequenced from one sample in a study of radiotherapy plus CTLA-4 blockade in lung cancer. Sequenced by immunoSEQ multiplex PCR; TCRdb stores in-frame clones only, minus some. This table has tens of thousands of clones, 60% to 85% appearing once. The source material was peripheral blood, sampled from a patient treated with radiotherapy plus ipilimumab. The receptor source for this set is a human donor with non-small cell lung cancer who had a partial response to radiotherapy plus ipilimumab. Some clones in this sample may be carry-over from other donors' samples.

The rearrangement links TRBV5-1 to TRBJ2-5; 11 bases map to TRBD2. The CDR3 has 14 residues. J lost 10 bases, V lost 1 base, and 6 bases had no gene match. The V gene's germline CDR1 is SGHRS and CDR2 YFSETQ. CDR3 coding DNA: TGCGCCAGCAGCTTGAATAGCGGGGGGGCCAACCAGTACTTC. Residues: CASSLNSGGANQYF. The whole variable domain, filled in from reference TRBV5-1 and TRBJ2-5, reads KAGVTQTPRYLIKTRGQQVTLSCSPISGHRSVSWYQQTPGQGLQFLFEYFSETQRNKGNFPGRFSGRQFSNSRSEMNVSTLELGDSALYLCASSLNSGGANQYFGPGTRLLVL.

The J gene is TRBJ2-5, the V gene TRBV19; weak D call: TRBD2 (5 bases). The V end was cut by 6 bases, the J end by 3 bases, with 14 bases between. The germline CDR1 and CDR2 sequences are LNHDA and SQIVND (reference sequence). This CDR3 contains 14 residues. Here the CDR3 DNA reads TGTGCCAGTAGAAGCTCAGCGGCCAAAGAGACCCAGTACTTC. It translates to CASRSSAAKETQYF. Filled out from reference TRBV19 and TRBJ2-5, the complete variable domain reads DGGITQSPKYLFRKEGQNVTLSCEQNLNHDAMYWYRQDPGQGLRLIYYSQIVNDFQKGDIAEGYSVSREKKESFPLTVTSAQKNPTAFYLCASRSSAAKETQYFGPGTRLLVL.

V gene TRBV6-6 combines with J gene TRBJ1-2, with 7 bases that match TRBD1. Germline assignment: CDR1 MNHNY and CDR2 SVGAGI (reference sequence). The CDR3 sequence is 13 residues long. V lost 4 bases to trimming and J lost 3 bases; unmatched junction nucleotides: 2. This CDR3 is CASSSQGYYGYTF. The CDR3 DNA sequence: TGTGCCAGCAGTTCACAGGGGTACTATGGCTACACCTTC.

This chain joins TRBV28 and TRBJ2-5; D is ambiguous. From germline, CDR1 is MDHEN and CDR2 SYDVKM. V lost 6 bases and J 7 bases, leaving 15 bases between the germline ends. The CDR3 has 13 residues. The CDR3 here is CASRSSRSGTQYF. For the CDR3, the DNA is TGTGCCAGCAGAAGCTCTAGATCGGGGACCCAGTACTTC.

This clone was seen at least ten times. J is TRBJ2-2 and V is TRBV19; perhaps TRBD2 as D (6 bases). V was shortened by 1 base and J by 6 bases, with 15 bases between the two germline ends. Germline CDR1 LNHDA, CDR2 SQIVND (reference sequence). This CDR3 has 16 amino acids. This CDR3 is CASSIVGGLLAGELFF. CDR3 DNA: TGTGCCAGTAGTATAGTAGGAGGGCTGTTGGCCGGGGAGCTGTTTTTT. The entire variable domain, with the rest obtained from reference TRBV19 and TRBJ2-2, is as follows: DGGITQSPKYLFRKEGQNVTLSCEQNLNHDAMYWYRQDPGQGLRLIYYSQIVNDFQKGDIAEGYSVSREKKESFPLTVTSAQKNPTAFYLCASSIVGGLLAGELFFGEGSRLTVL.

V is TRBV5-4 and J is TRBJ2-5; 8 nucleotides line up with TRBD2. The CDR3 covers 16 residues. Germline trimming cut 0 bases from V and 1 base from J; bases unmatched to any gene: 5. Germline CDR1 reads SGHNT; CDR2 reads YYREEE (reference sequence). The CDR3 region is CASSLDAGGGQETQYF. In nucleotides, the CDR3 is TGTGCCAGCAGCTTGGACGCGGGAGGCGGCCAAGAGACCCAGTACTTC.

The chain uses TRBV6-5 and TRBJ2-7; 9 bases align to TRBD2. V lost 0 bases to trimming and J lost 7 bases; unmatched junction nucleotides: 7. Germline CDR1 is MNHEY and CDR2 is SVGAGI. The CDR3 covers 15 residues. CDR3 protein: CASSYSASGASEQYF. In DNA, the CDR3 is TGTGCCAGCAGTTACTCGGCTAGCGGGGCCTCGGAGCAGTACTTC.

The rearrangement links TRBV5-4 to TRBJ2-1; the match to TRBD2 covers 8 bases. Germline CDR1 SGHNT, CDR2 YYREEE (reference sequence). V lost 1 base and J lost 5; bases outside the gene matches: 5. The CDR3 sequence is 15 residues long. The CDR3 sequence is CASSLNSGVDNEQFF. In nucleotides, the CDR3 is TGTGCCAGCAGCTTGAATAGCGGGGTAGACAATGAGCAGTTCTTC.

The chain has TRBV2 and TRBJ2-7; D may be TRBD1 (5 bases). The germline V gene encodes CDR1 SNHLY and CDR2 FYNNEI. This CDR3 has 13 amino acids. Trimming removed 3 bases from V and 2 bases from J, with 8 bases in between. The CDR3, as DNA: TGTGCCAGCAGTGACTCAGGGCCCTACGAGCAGTACTTC. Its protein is CASSDSGPYEQYF.

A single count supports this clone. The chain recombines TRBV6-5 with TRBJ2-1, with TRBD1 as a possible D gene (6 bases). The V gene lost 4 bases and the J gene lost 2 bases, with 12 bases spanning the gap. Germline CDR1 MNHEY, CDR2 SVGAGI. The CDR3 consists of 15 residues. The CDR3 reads CASSSRTDPYNEQFF. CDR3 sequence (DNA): TGTGCCAGCAGTTCCCGGACAGATCCCTACAATGAGCAGTTCTTC.

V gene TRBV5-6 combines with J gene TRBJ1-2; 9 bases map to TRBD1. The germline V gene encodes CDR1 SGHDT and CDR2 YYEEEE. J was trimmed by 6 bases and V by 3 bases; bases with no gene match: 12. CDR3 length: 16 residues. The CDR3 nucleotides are TGTGCCAGCAGCTCAGCTACAGGGGGCGCTTGGGATGGCTACACCTTC. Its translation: CASSSATGGAWDGYTF.

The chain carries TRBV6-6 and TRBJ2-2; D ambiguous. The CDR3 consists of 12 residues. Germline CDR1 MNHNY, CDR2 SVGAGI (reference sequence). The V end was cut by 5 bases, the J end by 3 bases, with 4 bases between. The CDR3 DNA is TGTGCCAGCAGTCCATACACCGGGGAGCTGTTTTTT. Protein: CASSPYTGELFF.

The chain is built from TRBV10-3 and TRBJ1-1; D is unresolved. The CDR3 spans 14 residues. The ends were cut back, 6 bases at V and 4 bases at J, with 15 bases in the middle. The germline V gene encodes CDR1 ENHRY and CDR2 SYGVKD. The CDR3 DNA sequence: TGTGCCATCAGCTACACCAATGAGGGCACTGAAGCTTTCTTT. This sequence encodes CAISYTNEGTEAFF.

The CDR3 reads CASSLDYQPQHF. CDR3 DNA sequence: TGTGCCAGCAGCTTAGACTATCAGCCCCAGCATTTT. The rearrangement uses TRBV7-2 and TRBJ1-5; D gene uncertain. Trimming removed 1 base from V and 5 bases from J, with 3 bases in between. Germline CDR1 and CDR2: SGHTA and FQGNSA. The CDR3 loop spans 12 amino acids.

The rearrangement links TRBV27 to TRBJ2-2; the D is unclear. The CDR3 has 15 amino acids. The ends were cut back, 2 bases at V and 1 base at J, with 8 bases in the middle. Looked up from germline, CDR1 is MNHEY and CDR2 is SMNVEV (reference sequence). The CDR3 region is CASSLNFRNTGELFF. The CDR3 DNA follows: TGTGCCAGCAGTTTAAACTTTCGGAACACCGGGGAGCTGTTTTTT.

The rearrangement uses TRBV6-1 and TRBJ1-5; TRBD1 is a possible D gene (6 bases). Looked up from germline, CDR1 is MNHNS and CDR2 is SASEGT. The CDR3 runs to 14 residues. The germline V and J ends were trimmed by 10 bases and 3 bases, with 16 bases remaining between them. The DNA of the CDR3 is TGTGCCACCTACACTACAGGGTTCAATCAGCCCCAGCATTTT. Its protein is CATYTTGFNQPQHF.

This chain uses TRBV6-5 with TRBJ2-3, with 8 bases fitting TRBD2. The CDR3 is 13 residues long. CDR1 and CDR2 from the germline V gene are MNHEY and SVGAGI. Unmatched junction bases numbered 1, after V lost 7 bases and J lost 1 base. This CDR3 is CASKAGGTDTQYF. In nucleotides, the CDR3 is TGTGCCAGCAAAGCGGGAGGCACAGATACGCAGTATTTT.

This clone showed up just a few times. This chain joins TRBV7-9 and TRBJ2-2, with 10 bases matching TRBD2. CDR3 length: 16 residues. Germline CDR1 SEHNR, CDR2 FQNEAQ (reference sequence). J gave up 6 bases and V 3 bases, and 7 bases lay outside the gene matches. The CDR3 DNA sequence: TGTGCCAGCAGCTTTTTAGCGGGGGGCCATTCCGGGGAGCTGTTTTTT. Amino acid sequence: CASSFLAGGHSGELFF.

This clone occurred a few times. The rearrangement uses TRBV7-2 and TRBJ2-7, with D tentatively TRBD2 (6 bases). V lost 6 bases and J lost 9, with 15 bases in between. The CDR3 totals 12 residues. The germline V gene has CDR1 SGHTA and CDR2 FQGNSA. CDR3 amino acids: CASSLSGWWQYF. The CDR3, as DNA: TGTGCCAGCAGTCTTAGCGGTTGGTGGCAGTACTTC.

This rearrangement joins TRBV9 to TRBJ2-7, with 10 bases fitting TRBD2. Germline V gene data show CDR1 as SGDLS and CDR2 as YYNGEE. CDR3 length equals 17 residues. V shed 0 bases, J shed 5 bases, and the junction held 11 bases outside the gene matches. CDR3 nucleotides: TGTGCCAGCAGCGTAGCGGGTAGCGGGAGGCCCCGGGACGAGCAGTACTTC. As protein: CASSVAGSGRPRDEQYF.

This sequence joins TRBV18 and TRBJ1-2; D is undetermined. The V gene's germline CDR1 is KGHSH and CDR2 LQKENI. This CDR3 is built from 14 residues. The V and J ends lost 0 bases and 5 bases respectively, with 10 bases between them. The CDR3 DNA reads TGTGCCAGCTCACCACCTGGTAACCTATATGGCTACACCTTC. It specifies CASSPPGNLYGYTF.

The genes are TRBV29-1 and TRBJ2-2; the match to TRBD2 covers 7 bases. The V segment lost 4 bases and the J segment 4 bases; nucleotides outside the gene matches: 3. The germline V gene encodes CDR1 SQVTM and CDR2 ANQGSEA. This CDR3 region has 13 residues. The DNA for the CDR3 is TGCAGCGTTGGGGAGGGCGGCACCGGGGAGCTGTTTTTT. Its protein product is CSVGEGGTGELFF.

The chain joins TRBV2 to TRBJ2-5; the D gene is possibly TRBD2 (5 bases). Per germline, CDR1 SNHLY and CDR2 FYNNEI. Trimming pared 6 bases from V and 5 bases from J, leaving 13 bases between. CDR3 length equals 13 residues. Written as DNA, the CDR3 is TGTGCCAGCAGGAGGGAGATAGGGGAGACCCAGTACTTC. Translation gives CASRREIGETQYF.

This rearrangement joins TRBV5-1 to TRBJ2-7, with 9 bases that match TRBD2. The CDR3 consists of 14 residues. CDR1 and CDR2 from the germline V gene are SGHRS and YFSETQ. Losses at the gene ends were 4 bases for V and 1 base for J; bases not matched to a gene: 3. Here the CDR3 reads CASSISGGSYEQYF. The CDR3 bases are TGCGCCAGCAGCATTAGCGGGGGATCCTACGAGCAGTACTTC.

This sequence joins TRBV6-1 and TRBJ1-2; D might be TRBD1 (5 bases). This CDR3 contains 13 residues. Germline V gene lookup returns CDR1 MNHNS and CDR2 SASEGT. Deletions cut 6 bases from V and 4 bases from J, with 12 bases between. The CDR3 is CASRGVLGYGYTF. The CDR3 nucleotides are TGTGCCAGCAGAGGGGTACTTGGCTATGGCTACACCTTC.